This T cell receptor (beta chain) was observed in a study of lymphopenia after photon versus proton radiotherapy. Sequencing used immunoSEQ multiplex PCR; TCRdb keeps in-frame clones, though not all of them. The sample lists 50,000 to 65,000 clones, approximately 90% occurring once. Per the germline V gene, CDR1 is SGHTA and CDR2 is FQGNSA. Trimming took 4 bases from V and 4 from J, leaving 19 bases between them. CDR3 length: 16 amino acids. The clonotype originates from a man at least 80 years old with esophageal cancer. This specimen was peripheral blood, taken from a patient treated with proton-based radiotherapy. This chain connects TRBV7-2 to TRBJ1-2, with D maybe TRBD1 (5 bases). The CDR3 sequence is CASSSPADSFSYGYTF. As DNA, the CDR3 is TGTGCCAGCAGCTCACCAGCCGACAGTTTCAGCTATGGCTACACCTTC.